Listed below are T cell receptor beta chains from one sample, sequenced in a study of liver allograft versus peripheral blood T cells. TCRdb passed the reads through MiXCR, listing each CDR3 protein once. In the table there are fewer than 15,000 distinct CDR3 sequences, under 20% of which are singletons. The receptor set was obtained from a human patient who had a liver transplant. Some of these T cells may belong to the graft donor. Both conserved end residues are part of each CDR3. Each record gives: V gene, J gene, clone size, D gene, CDR3 DNA, CDR3 protein. The D gene is left open where the match is weak. A row's size may be missing; if present it is once, few, many or a size class.

TRBV11-3	TRBJ2-1	few	TRBD2	TGTGCCAGCAGCTTAGAGGCTAGCGGGGATTACAATGAGCAGTTCTTC	CASSLEASGDYNEQFF
TRBV6-1	TRBJ1-1	-	-	TGTGCCAGCAGTGGCCCGGGGGGGGCAGGGAACACTGAAGCTTTCTTT	CASSGPGGAGNTEAFF
TRBV7-9	TRBJ1-1	-	-	TGTGCCAGCAGCTTAAGCAGGGGCGCCGGCACTGAAGCTTTCTTT	CASSLSRGAGTEAFF
TRBV29-1	TRBJ2-1	medium-sized	-	TGCAGCGGAAAACGGGAAGTGGACTACAATGAGCAGTTCTTC	CSGKREVDYNEQFF
TRBV12-3/TRBV12-4	TRBJ1-1	-	-	TGTGCCAGCAGTTTACAGGGGAGAAACACTGAAGCTTTCTTT	CASSLQGRNTEAFF
TRBV28	TRBJ2-5	few	TRBD2	TGTGCCAGCAGTTTTCTAGCGGGAGGCGGTGAGACCCAGTACTTC	CASSFLAGGGETQYF
TRBV19	TRBJ1-5	medium-sized	TRBD1	TGTGCCAGTAGTCGACAGGGGCCCAATCAGCCCCAGCATTTT	CASSRQGPNQPQHF
TRBV30	TRBJ2-7	-	-	TGTGCCTCCGAACCGGACAGTCAGGACGAGCAGTACTTC	CASEPDSQDEQYF
TRBV12-3/TRBV12-4	TRBJ1-5	once	-	TGTGCCAGCAGCAGGACCAGCAGGAATCAGCCCCAGCATTTT	CASSRTSRNQPQHF
TRBV28	TRBJ1-2	few	-	TGTGCCAGCAGTTTACAGGGAAAGGGTGGCTACACCTTC	CASSLQGKGGYTF
TRBV18	TRBJ1-6	medium-sized	TRBD1	TGTGCCAGCTCAGGACAGGGTTCGGGCAATTCACCCCTCCACTTT	CASSGQGSGNSPLHF
TRBV14	TRBJ1-3	many	TRBD1	TGTGCCAGCAGCCAATGGACAGGGAGGGCTGGAAACACCATATATTTT	CASSQWTGRAGNTIYF
TRBV11-3	TRBJ2-2	-	-	TGTGCCAGCAGCTTAGGTGATGAAGGGGCCTACACCGGGGAGCTGTTTTTT	CASSLGDEGAYTGELFF
TRBV19	TRBJ2-3	few	TRBD2	TGTGCCAGTACCTCCGGGACTAGCGGCACAGATACGCAGTATTTT	CASTSGTSGTDTQYF
TRBV7-2	TRBJ1-2	medium-sized	TRBD1	TGTGCCAGCAGCTCTGGGACAGGGAGAGCTAACTATGGCTACACCTTC	CASSSGTGRANYGYTF
TRBV28	TRBJ1-3	medium-sized	-	TGTGCCAGCCAATTTCCCCGATCCTCTGGAAACACCATATATTTT	CASQFPRSSGNTIYF
TRBV29-1	TRBJ1-1	medium-sized	-	TGCAGCGTTGCGCCTGGGTGGGGGATGAACACTGAAGCTTTCTTT	CSVAPGWGMNTEAFF
TRBV3-1	TRBJ2-2	-	-	TGTGCCAGCAGCCAAGATCCAGGGCCCTGGGAGCTGTTTTTT	CASSQDPGPWELFF
TRBV5-4	TRBJ2-1	-	-	TGTGCCAGCAGCGGCGTCGGAGGGATAAATGAGCAGTTCTTC	CASSGVGGINEQFF
TRBV20-1	TRBJ1-2	-	TRBD1	TGCAGTGCTCCAGCCATGAATGGGACAGGGACAGGAGGCTACACCTTC	CSAPAMNGTGTGGYTF
TRBV7-9	TRBJ2-2	-	TRBD1	TGTGCCAGCAGGGGGACAGGGAACACCGGGGAGCTGTTTTTT	CASRGTGNTGELFF
TRBV6-5	TRBJ1-2	medium-sized	TRBD1	TGTGCCAGCAGCCCCCGAAGGGGGCGGGGCTACACCTTC	CASSPRRGRGYTF
TRBV12-3/TRBV12-4	TRBJ2-2	-	TRBD1	TGTGCCAGCAGTTTAGGTGTTGCAGGGGGCCTCTACACCGGGGAGCTGTTTTTT	CASSLGVAGGLYTGELFF
TRBV30	TRBJ1-5	-	-	TGTGCCTGGAGTGTAGCAGGGTCGCAGCCCCAGCATTTT	CAWSVAGSQPQHF
TRBV9	TRBJ2-3	-	TRBD2	TGTGCCAGCAGCGTAGGAGCGGGGGGAGATACGCAGTATTTT	CASSVGAGGDTQYF
TRBV12-3/TRBV12-4	TRBJ2-1	-	-	TGTGCCAGCAACCACCCTAGCGTCCCAACCCCTAGCTCCTACAATGAGCAGTTCTTC	CASNHPSVPTPSSYNEQFF